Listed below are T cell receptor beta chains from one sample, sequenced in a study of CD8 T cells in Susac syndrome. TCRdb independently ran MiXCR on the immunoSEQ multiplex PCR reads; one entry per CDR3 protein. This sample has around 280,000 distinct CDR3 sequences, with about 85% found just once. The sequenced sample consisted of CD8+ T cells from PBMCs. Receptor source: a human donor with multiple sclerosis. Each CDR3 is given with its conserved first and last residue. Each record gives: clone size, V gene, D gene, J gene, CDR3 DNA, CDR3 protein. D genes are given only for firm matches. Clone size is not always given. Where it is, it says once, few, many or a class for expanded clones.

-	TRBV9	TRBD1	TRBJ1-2	TGTGCCAGCAAGGACCGTCGACAGGGTCGAAACTATGGCTACACCTTC	CASKDRRQGRNYGYTF
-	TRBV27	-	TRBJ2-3	TGTGCCAGCAGTTTCGTGGTAGCGAGCGGCGCAGATACGCAGTATTTT	CASSFVVASGADTQYF
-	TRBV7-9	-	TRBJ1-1	TGTGCCAGCAGCGGACCCCCAACGGCCTCAGGGAAGAACACTGAAGCTTTCTTT	CASSGPPTASGKNTEAFF
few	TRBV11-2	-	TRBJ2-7	TGTGCCAGCAGCTTAGGAACTGGCCTCTCCTACGAGCAGTACTTC	CASSLGTGLSYEQYF
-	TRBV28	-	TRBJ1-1	TGTGCCAGCAGCCACGGGGACACTGAAGCTTTCTTT	CASSHGDTEAFF
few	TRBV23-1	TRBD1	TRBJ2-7	TGCGCCAGCAGTCAACTGGGACAGGGGGTAACCGAGCAGTACTTC	CASSQLGQGVTEQYF
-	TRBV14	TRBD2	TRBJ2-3	TGTGCCAGCAGCCAAGGACTAGCGGGAGAGACAGATACGCAGTATTTT	CASSQGLAGETDTQYF
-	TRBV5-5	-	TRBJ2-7	TGTGCCAGCAGCTGGAGGGGGGGACAGGACCACGAGCAGTACTTC	CASSWRGGQDHEQYF
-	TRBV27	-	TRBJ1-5	TGTGCCAGCAGTTTGTTTTGGGGGGCGCAGGATCAGCCCCAGCATTTT	CASSLFWGAQDQPQHF
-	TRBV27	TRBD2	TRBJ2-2	TGTGCCAGCAGTTTTGGAGCGGGAGAAGTCACCGGGGAGCTGTTTTTT	CASSFGAGEVTGELFF
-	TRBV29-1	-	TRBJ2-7	TGCAGCGGGGGATGGGTCTACGAGCAGTACTTC	CSGGWVYEQYF
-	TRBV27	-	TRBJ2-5	TGTGCCAGCAGTTTATCGGGGTGGGAGACCCAGTACTTC	CASSLSGWETQYF
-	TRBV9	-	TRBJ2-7	TGTGCCAGCAGCGCCATCCGGGACGGACCCTACGAGCAGTACTTC	CASSAIRDGPYEQYF
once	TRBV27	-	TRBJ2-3	TGTGCCAGCAGTTTGGCTCCAGGGGCAGATACGCAGTATTTT	CASSLAPGADTQYF
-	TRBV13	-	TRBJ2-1	TGTGCCAGCAACCCATCCAAGGGGCTACGCTCCTACAATGAGCAGTTCTTC	CASNPSKGLRSYNEQFF
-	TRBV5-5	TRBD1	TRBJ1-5	TGTGCCAGCAGCTTGTCCGACAGGGCCGGCAATCAGCCCCAGCATTTT	CASSLSDRAGNQPQHF
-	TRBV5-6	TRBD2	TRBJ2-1	TGTGCCAGCAGCTTGGACCTAGCGGGAGGGTATGAGCAGTTCTTC	CASSLDLAGGYEQFF
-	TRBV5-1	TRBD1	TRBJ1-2	TGCGCCAGCAGCCCCTGGGACAGGCATGGCTACACCTTC	CASSPWDRHGYTF
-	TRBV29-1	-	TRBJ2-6	TGCAGCGTTGAAGTCCGGGACATCTTCTCTGGGGCCAACGTCCTGACTTTC	CSVEVRDIFSGANVLTF
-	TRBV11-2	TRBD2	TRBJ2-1	TGTGCCAGCAGCCCCGGGCTAGCGGGGCGAAATGAGCAGTTCTTC	CASSPGLAGRNEQFF
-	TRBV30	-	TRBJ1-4	TGTGCCTGGGCAGGGGTATCTAATGAAAAACTGTTTTTT	CAWAGVSNEKLFF
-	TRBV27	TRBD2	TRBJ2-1	TGTGCCAGCAGCCAAGGGACTAGCGGGATCGGTAATGAGCAGTTCTTC	CASSQGTSGIGNEQFF
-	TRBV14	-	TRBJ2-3	TGTGCCAGCAGCCCATCGAGGGCCGATACGCAGTATTTT	CASSPSRADTQYF
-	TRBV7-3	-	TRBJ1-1	TGTGCCAGCAGCTTAAGTCACGGCACTGAAGCTTTCTTT	CASSLSHGTEAFF
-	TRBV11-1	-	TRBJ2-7	TGTGCCAGCAGCTTAGCCGGGACTCTTTCCTACGAGCAGTACTTC	CASSLAGTLSYEQYF
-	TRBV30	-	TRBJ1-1	TGTGCCTGGTCCCCTCCGGACACTGAAGCTTTCTTT	CAWSPPDTEAFF
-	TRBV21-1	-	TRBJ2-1	TGTGCCAGCAGCAGTCGGGTATTGGTAGATGAGCAGTTCTTC	CASSSRVLVDEQFF
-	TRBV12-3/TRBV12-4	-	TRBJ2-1	TGTGCCAGCAGTTTGGAGGGGGCCGGCAATGAGCAGTTCTTC	CASSLEGAGNEQFF
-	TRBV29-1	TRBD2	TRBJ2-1	TGCAGCGTTGTTCGTTCGGGTAGCGGGAGGGCGGGGGAGCAGTTCTTC	CSVVRSGSGRAGEQFF
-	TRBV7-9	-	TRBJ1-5	TGTGCCAGCAGCGGGGAGGACAGTAGTAGCAATCAGCCCCAGCATTTT	CASSGEDSSSNQPQHF
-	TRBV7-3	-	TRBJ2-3	TGTGCCAGCAGCTTAGTAGTGGGAGGAACCCCAGATACGCAGTATTTT	CASSLVVGGTPDTQYF
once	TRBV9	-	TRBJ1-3	TGTGCCAGCAGCTCAAGGACAAGCTCTGGAAACACCATATATTTT	CASSSRTSSGNTIYF
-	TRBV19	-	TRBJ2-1	TGTGCCAGTAGTTTCCAATCCTACAATGAGCAGTTCTTC	CASSFQSYNEQFF
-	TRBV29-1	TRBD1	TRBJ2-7	TGCAGCGTTGAATCGCGGGACAGGACTAACGAGCAGTACTTC	CSVESRDRTNEQYF
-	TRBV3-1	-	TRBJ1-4	TGTGCCAGCAGCCCCGGGACAAACAATGAAAAACTGTTTTTT	CASSPGTNNEKLFF
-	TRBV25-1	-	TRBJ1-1	TGTGCCAGCAGTAAATACAGGGACCTGAACACTGAAGCTTTCTTT	CASSKYRDLNTEAFF
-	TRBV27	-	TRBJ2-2	TGTGCCAGCAGTTTTGCCGGGACCATAGGCGGGGAGCTGTTTTTT	CASSFAGTIGGELFF
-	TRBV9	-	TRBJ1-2	TGTGCCAGCAGCGTAGGGCGGGGGTCCTATGGCTACACCTTC	CASSVGRGSYGYTF
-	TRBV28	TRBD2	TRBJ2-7	TGTGCCAGCACCGCGGGACTAGCGAGCTACGAGCAGTACTTC	CASTAGLASYEQYF
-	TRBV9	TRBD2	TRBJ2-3	TGTGCCAGCAGTCTTAGACTAGCGGGAGGAAACACAGATACGCAGTATTTT	CASSLRLAGGNTDTQYF
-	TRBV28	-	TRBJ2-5	TGTGCCAGCTCCCTGATGTCCAGACGCGAGACCCAGTACTTC	CASSLMSRRETQYF
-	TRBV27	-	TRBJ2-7	TGTGCCAGCAGTCCCCGTGCTAGCCCCTACGAGCAGTACTTC	CASSPRASPYEQYF
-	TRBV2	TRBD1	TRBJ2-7	TGTGCCAGCAGTGTTTCCAGACAGGGCTCCTACGAGCAGTACTTC	CASSVSRQGSYEQYF
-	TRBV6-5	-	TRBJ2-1	TGTGCCAGCAGTTACGTCCTAGGCTCCTACAATGAGCAGTTCTTC	CASSYVLGSYNEQFF
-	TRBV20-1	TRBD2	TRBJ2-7	TGCAGTGCTAGAGATCAACTAGCGGGAATCTACGAGCAGTACTTC	CSARDQLAGIYEQYF
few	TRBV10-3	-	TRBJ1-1	TGTGCCATCCGGTCCGGGGGATTCGGTGAAGCTTTCTTT	CAIRSGGFGEAFF
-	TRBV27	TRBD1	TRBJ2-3	TGTGCCACCTGGACAGGGGGCGGTGGGACAGATACGCAGTATTTT	CATWTGGGGTDTQYF
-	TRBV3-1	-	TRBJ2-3	TGTGCCAGCAGCCACCCCCGCGGGGATACGCAGTATTTT	CASSHPRGDTQYF
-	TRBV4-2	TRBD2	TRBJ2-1	TGTGCCAGCAGCCACGAACTAGCGGTGACCTATGAGCAGTTCTTC	CASSHELAVTYEQFF